This TCR beta chain is drawn from a study of Graves' ophthalmopathy and Graves' hyperthyroidism. Amplifying from RNA transcripts, the study obtained TCR beta CDR3 regions. HTBI primers served in a first-round RT-PCR, which a second-round multiplex PCR followed. Via MiXCR, TCRdb re-called the multiplex PCR reads, giving one row per CDR3 protein. The sample lists hundreds of thousands of distinct CDR3 sequences, approximately 22% occurring once. If no ophthalmopathy appeared within 18 months of follow-up, hyperthyroidism was termed stable. The PBMCs originated from over 9 ml of fresh peripheral blood. There are many counts of this clonotype. As yet, its antigen is unknown. Study results and caveats: Most thyroid clonotypes with frequency above 0.001 were detected in blood too.

The CDR3 is 14 residues long. The V gene lost 1 base and the J gene lost 10 bases, with 16 bases spanning the gap. Germline CDR1 reads SGHVS; CDR2 reads FNYEAQ. Sequencing was performed on peripheral blood. This receptor was identified in a woman aged 18-35 years with stable Graves' hyperthyroidism. Some clones in this sample may be carry-over from other donors' samples. This chain connects TRBV7-6 to TRBJ1-1; TRBD1 is a possible D gene (5 bases). The CDR3 DNA is TGTGCCAGCAGCTTAGGTGTAGGGACGGGTGGAGCTTTCTTT. Translating it yields CASSLGVGTGGAFF.